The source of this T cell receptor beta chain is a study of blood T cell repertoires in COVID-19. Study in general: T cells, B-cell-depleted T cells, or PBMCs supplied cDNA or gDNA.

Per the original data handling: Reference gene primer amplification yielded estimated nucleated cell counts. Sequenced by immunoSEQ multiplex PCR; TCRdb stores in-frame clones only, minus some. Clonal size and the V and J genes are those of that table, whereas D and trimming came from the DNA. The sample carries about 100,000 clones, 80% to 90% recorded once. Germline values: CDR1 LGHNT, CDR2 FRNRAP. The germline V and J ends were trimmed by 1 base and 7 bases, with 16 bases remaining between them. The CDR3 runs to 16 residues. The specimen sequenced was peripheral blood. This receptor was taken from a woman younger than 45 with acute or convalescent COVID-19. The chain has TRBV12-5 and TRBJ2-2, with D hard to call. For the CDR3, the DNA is TGTGCTAGTGGTTTGGACCCATTGGTGGTCGGCGGGGAGCTGTTTTTT. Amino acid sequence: CASGLDPLVVGGELFF.